This T cell receptor beta chain was captured in a study of blood T cell repertoires in COVID-19 (dated by TCRdb to about 2020). Notes on the research overall: The collaborator samples originated in the United States, Italy and Spain and spanned the acute and convalescent phases of COVID-19. Samples were obtained from the ongoing ImmuneRACE study (first 160 participants) and from over 1,000 subjects provided by 6 global collaborators. The material from the prospective study consisted of cDNA or gDNA derived from T cells, B-cell-depleted T cells, or PBMCs. A de-identified subject ID, COVID-19 status, age in years and sex were almost always included in the sample metadata. Subjects who had been exposed to COVID-19, were actively infected with it, or had recovered from it provided the deeply sampled blood TCRbeta repertoires that made up the dataset. Where HLA class I and class II types were available, the types were taken from metadata supplied by the sample provider, not from assay-based typing. A freely available public database, intended as a resource for researchers studying the immune response to SARS-CoV-2, is where the repertoires were released.

In the prospective study, participants were 18 to 89 years old, resided in around 25 geographic areas of the United States, and were enrolled through a virtual design. To assign participants to cohorts, the prospective study relied on clinical history that participants themselves reported in a screening survey and a study questionnaire. Recovered participants in ImmuneRACE Cohort 3 were defined by two consecutive negative NP/OP PCR tests, clearance by a healthcare professional, or resolution of symptoms. Each participant in the prospective study had whole blood, serum and a nasopharyngeal or oropharyngeal swab collected by mobile phlebotomists. Over an approximately 2-month period, participants in the prospective study had the option of providing additional blood draws and questionnaires. Blood samples from the prospective study were shipped frozen or at room temperature prior to DNA extraction.

In regard to this clone: The clone's antigen remains unknown. There are no base qualities to consult, and no much larger clone falls within one base.

The immunoSEQ Assay, a bias-controlled multiplex PCR, was used to amplify TCRbeta CDR3 regions from genomic DNA. On the authors' methods: The number of nucleated cells in each sample was estimated by amplification of reference gene primers within the assay. To quantify the absolute abundance of each unique TCRbeta CDR3 rearrangement, sequence reads were collapsed and filtered. For each sample, productive Simpson clonality was calculated as the square root of Simpson's diversity index over productive rearrangements. This is the immuneACCESS table as TCRdb keeps it, with only in-frame sequences that have V and J called. A part of the clones is gone; compared with another copy, unresolved V genes explain less than half, and the rest is unexplained. For V, J and clone size, that table is used; D and trimming come from the DNA. The sample table holds 320,000 or so clones, of which 88% were seen once. Of the sample, around 4.6% falls within the top ten clones.

Beyond this particular receptor, the publication reports: The amount of clinical and demographic metadata varied by source and participant and was provided uncurated.

The CDR1 and CDR2 encoded by the germline V gene are SGHRS and YFSETQ. The CDR3 measures 16 amino acids from cysteine to phenylalanine. The only DNA kept is the CDR3, 48 bases in frame from the first base. Trimming at the junction amounts to 4 bases on V and 4 bases on J, and the germline ends lie 18 bases apart. This clonotype originated in a man in his thirties or forties who had recovered from COVID-19. The sample was PBMCs or T cells enriched from blood (not recorded which). The rearranged chain carries TRBV5-1 and TRBJ2-1, with no confident D gene call. The CDR3 sequence is CASSPIAEQKYNEQFF. The DNA reads as follows: TGCGCCAGCAGCCCTATAGCCGAGCAAAAGTACAATGAGCAGTTCTTC. The entire variable domain, with the stretches around the CDR3 drawn from the reference TRBV5-1 and TRBJ2-1 proteins, is KAGVTQTPRYLIKTRGQQVTLSCSPISGHRSVSWYQQTPGQGLQFLFEYFSETQRNKGNFPGRFSGRQFSNSRSEMNVSTLELGDSALYLCASSPIAEQKYNEQFFGPGTRLTVL.